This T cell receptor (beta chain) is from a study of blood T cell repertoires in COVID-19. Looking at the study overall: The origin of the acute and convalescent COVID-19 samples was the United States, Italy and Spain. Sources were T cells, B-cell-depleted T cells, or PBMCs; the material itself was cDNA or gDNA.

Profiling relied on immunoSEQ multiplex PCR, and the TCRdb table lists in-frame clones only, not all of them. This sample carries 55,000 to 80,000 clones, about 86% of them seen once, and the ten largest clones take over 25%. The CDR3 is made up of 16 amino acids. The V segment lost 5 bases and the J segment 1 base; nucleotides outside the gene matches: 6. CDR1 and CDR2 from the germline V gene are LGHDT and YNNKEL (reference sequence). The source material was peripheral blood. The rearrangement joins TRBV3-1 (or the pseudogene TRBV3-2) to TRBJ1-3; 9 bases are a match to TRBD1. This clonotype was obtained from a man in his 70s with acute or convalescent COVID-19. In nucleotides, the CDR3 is TGTGCCAGCAGCTACGCCGGGACAGGGTCTGGAAACACCATATATTTT. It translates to CASSYAGTGSGNTIYF.